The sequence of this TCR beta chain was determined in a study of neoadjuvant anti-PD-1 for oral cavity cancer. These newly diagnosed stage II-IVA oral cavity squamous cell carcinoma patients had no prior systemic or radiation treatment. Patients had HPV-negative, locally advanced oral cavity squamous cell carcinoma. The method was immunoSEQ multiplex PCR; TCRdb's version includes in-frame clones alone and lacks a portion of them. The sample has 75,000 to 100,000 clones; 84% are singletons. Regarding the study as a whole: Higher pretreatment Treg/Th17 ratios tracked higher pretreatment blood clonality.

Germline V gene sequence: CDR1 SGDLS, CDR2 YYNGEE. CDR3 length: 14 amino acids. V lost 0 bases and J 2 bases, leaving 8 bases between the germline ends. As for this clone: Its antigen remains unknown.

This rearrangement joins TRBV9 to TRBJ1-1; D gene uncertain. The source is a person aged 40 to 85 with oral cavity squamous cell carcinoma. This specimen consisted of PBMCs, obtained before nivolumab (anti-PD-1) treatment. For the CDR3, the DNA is TGTGCCAGCAGCGTAGGGGTAGACAACACTGAAGCTTTCTTT. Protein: CASSVGVDNTEAFF.